The clone carrying this TCR beta chain showed up many times. Its antigen is not known. The data derive from a study of T cell repertoires in cytomegalovirus infection. About the research overall: Public TCR beta signatures provided an indication of both CMV infection and a matching HLA type.

The CDR3 is made up of 13 amino acids. Germline CDR1 MNHNS, CDR2 SASEGT. V shed 2 bases and J shed 3 bases, with 7 bases lying between them. MiXCR, run by TCRdb on the reads, gives a single entry per CDR3 protein. This sample yields around 100,000 distinct CDR3 sequences, of which roughly a tenth are seen a single time; approximately 33% belongs to the top ten. The chain recombines TRBV6-1 with TRBJ1-1; D is undetermined. The clonotype was recovered from a human donor in good health (CMV status not recorded). Some clones in this sample may be carry-over from other donors' samples. Sequenced sample: PBMCs, sequenced either directly or after in vitro stimulation (not recorded which). The CDR3 sequence is CASSEWPDTEAFF. In nucleotides, the CDR3 is TGTGCCAGCAGTGAATGGCCGGACACTGAAGCTTTCTTT.